The rows below give T cell receptor beta chains drawn from one sample of a study of T cells after yellow fever vaccination. Each CDR3 protein gets one entry after TCRdb re-called the 5' RACE reads with MiXCR. The sample shows over 20,000 distinct CDR3 sequences, less than 7% of them seen only once. The starting material was PBMCs, either bulk or a sorted T-cell subset (CD4+, CD8+, memory, or dextramer-sorted; not recorded which), obtained 15 days after the yellow fever booster vaccination. Receptor source: a man in his thirties or forties who received the YFV17D yellow fever vaccine. Both conserved end residues are part of each CDR3. The D gene is left open where the match is weak. A clone size is listed for some rows: how often the clone was seen (once, few, many), or a class if it is expanded.

size,D,J,V,CDR3,DNA
few,.,TRBJ2-3,TRBV12-3/TRBV12-4,CASSPSLGGTDTQYF,TGTGCCAGCAGCCCGTCCCTCGGGGGCACAGATACGCAGTATTTT
many,TRBD1,TRBJ1-1,TRBV20-1,CSAKTGSDTEAFF,TGCAGTGCAAAGACAGGGTCTGACACTGAAGCTTTCTTT
many,.,TRBJ2-1,TRBV7-2,CASTPSAVDEQFF,TGTGCCAGCACCCCCTCTGCGGTGGATGAGCAGTTCTTC
many,TRBD1,TRBJ2-1,TRBV5-6,CASSLLGTGGDEQFF,TGTGCCAGCAGCTTGCTGGGGACAGGGGGCGATGAGCAGTTCTTC
many,.,TRBJ2-1,TRBV4-3,CASSQGLETYNEQFF,TGCGCCAGCAGCCAAGGGCTAGAAACTTACAATGAGCAGTTCTTC
many,.,TRBJ2-5,TRBV7-9,CASRHSGTKIQETQYF,TGTGCCAGCCGACACTCCGGGACAAAAATTCAAGAGACCCAGTACTTC
medium-sized,TRBD1,TRBJ2-2,TRBV5-1,CASNGQGNTVSGELFF,TGCGCCAGCAATGGACAGGGAAATACTGTATCCGGGGAGCTGTTTTTT
many,.,TRBJ1-3,TRBV19,CASKPSGNTIYF,TGTGCCAGTAAGCCTTCTGGAAACACCATATATTTT
.,TRBD1,TRBJ1-1,TRBV4-3,CASSLGVDRGNTEAFF,TGCGCCAGCAGCCTCGGTGTAGACAGGGGGAACACTGAAGCTTTCTTT
many,.,TRBJ2-5,TRBV20-1,CSACPREKTQYF,TGCAGTGCTTGCCCGAGGGAAAAGACCCAGTACTTC
.,.,TRBJ2-2,TRBV6-1,CASTPSGNGENTGELFF,TGTGCCAGCACCCCCTCCGGGAACGGGGAAAACACCGGGGAGCTGTTTTTT
many,TRBD2,TRBJ2-7,TRBV6-5,CASSYRWTSGRLHEQYF,TGTGCCAGCAGTTACCGTTGGACTAGCGGGAGGCTACACGAGCAGTACTTC
many,.,TRBJ2-5,TRBV7-9,CASSLGRSVYLETQYF,TGTGCCAGCAGCTTAGGTCGATCAGTCTATTTAGAGACCCAGTACTTC
many,TRBD2,TRBJ2-1,TRBV20-1,CSARRAAGGFNEQFF,TGCAGTGCTAGAAGAGCAGCGGGAGGGTTTAATGAGCAGTTCTTC
many,TRBD2,TRBJ2-1,TRBV7-2,CASSLEVTSGYNEQFF,TGTGCCAGCAGCTTAGAAGTCACTAGCGGGTACAATGAGCAGTTCTTC
many,.,TRBJ2-7,TRBV3-1,CASGNRRGGLYEQYF,TGTGCCAGCGGAAACCGGCGGGGAGGTCTGTACGAGCAGTACTTC
many,.,TRBJ2-1,TRBV10-3,CAISDSRVDNEQFF,TGTGCCATCAGTGATTCGCGGGTAGACAATGAGCAGTTCTTC
.,.,TRBJ2-5,TRBV7-3,CASSFGGTRGETQYF,TGTGCCAGCAGCTTCGGGGGTACCCGAGGGGAGACCCAGTACTTC